The 21 T cell receptor beta chains listed next were all sequenced from one sample in a study of post-analysis software for immune sequencing data. Points from the study as a whole: TRBV segments more frequent in patients than in controls numbered five and included TRBV5-6, TRBV5-1 and TRBV20-1.

Researchers reported that TCR beta cDNA libraries carried unique molecular identifiers. MiXCR, run by TCRdb on the PCR reads, gives a single entry per CDR3 protein. The repertoire holds 750,000 to 900,000 distinct CDR3 sequences, with more than 45% as singletons. The antigens for these receptors are not known. The material sequenced was blood. The receptors come from a girl aged 10 to 17 with multiple sclerosis.

Comment on this clonotype: One end of the junction is discordant with germline, which a read error may explain. The chain recombines TRBV12-3 or TRBV12-4 with TRBJ2-5; 10 bases line up with TRBD1. The CDR3 is made up of 17 amino acids. This CDR3 reads CVSSFFQGQGRGETQYF. The DNA of the CDR3 is TGTGTCAGCAGCTTCTTTCAGGGACAGGGGAGAGGGGAGACCCAGTACTTC.

This rearrangement joins TRBV28 to TRBJ2-5; 10 bases fit TRBD1. The CDR3 is 15 residues long. With 9 bases clipped from V and 1 base from J, the junction kept 8 bases outside the gene matches. Germline values: CDR1 MDHEN, CDR2 SYDVKM. The CDR3 region is CASRQGALVQETQYF. The CDR3 DNA reads as TGTGCCAGTCGACAGGGGGCCCTGGTCCAAGAGACCCAGTACTTC.

The rearrangement joins TRBV5-1 to TRBJ2-7, with D perhaps matching TRBD2 (6 bases). The CDR3 loop spans 15 amino acids. V lost 5 bases to trimming and J lost 0 bases, with 15 bases between them. The V gene's germline CDR1 is SGHRS and CDR2 YFSETQ. The CDR3 DNA reads as TGCGCCAGCAGTTCTCGTGGAGGGAGCTCCTACGAGCAGTACTTC. Amino acid sequence: CASSSRGGSSYEQYF.

A few counts support this clonotype. The V and J genes are TRBV19 and TRBJ2-1; D gene ambiguous. Germline CDR1 LNHDA, CDR2 SQIVND (reference sequence). The ends were cut back, 4 bases at V and 0 bases at J, with 10 bases in the middle. The CDR3 is 15 residues long. The CDR3 nucleotides read TGTGCCAGTAGTACCTACCAGAGCTCCTACAATGAGCAGTTCTTC. Residues: CASSTYQSSYNEQFF.

This chain uses TRBV4-3 with TRBJ2-5, with D tentatively TRBD1 (6 bases). V lost 3 bases, J lost 3 bases, and 14 bases lay in between. Per germline, CDR1 LGHNA and CDR2 YSLEER. The CDR3 consists of 15 residues. CDR3 loop: CASSHFGTYEETQYF. The CDR3 bases are TGCGCCAGCAGCCATTTCGGGACATACGAAGAGACCCAGTACTTC.

There are a few counts of this clonotype. CDR3 nucleotide sequence: TGTGCCAGCAGCCAATGGACGGACGAAGGGGGCTACACCTTC. Amino acids: CASSQWTDEGGYTF. The genes are TRBV3-1 and TRBJ1-2; D uncertain. V lost 2 bases, J lost 8 bases, and 15 bases lay in between. The CDR3 has 14 amino acids. Germline V gene sequence: CDR1 LGHDT, CDR2 YNNKEL (reference sequence).

The V call is TRBV20-1, the J call TRBJ2-1; 8 bases match TRBD1. Germline assignment: CDR1 DFQATT and CDR2 SNEGSKA (reference sequence). The J segment lost 4 bases and the V segment lost 4 bases, leaving 6 bases of the junction unmatched. This CDR3 comprises 14 residues. The CDR3 DNA reads as TGCAGTGCTAACCGGGACAGGCAATACAATGAGCAGTTCTTC. As protein: CSANRDRQYNEQFF.

This chain uses TRBV2 with TRBJ2-1; D possibly corresponds to TRBD1 (6 bases). The CDR3 spans 14 residues. The V end lost 7 bases, the J end lost 8 bases, and 18 bases lay between the germline ends. CDR1 and CDR2 (germline): SNHLY, FYNNEI. CDR3 in amino acids: CASIVVQGTDEQFF. Here the CDR3 DNA reads TGTGCCAGCATTGTGGTCCAGGGGACCGATGAGCAGTTCTTC.

V gene TRBV15 combines with J gene TRBJ2-3; D might be TRBD2 (5 bases). CDR3 length equals 16 residues. Trimming pared 0 bases from V and 1 base from J, leaving 11 bases between. CDR1 is LNHNV and CDR2 is YYDKDF in the germline V gene (reference sequence). The CDR3 DNA reads as TGTGCCACCAGCAGAGATCGAGGAGGCGGCACAGATACGCAGTATTTT. This translates into CATSRDRGGGTDTQYF.

This clonotype was found a few times. The CDR3, as DNA: TGTGCCAGCAGCTCGACCGGGACTAGCGGGGCCCACCGATACTACGAGCAGTACTTC. Protein sequence: CASSSTGTSGAHRYYEQYF. This sequence joins TRBV7-9 and TRBJ2-7, with 13 bases aligning to TRBD2. The CDR3 is 19 residues long. Germline trimming cut 4 bases from V and 3 bases from J; bases unmatched to any gene: 15. The germline V gene encodes CDR1 SEHNR and CDR2 FQNEAQ (reference sequence).

Note on this clonotype: One end of the junction varies from germline; a read error may be responsible. The chain joins TRBV4-3 to TRBJ2-1, with 8 positions matching TRBD2. The CDR3 is made up of 15 amino acids. Per the germline V gene, CDR1 is LGHNA and CDR2 is YSLEER. The CDR3 nucleotides are TGCGCCAGCAACCAAGGAAGGGGACTAGGAAATGAGCAGTTCTTC. It yields the protein CASNQGRGLGNEQFF.

V is TRBV6-5 and J is TRBJ1-2, with 7 nucleotides matching TRBD1. Losses at the gene ends were 2 bases for V and 7 bases for J; bases not matched to a gene: 19. The germline V gene encodes CDR1 MNHEY and CDR2 SVGAGI. This CDR3 comprises 18 residues. CDR3 residues: CASSYDGGSQGGVGGYTF. The CDR3 DNA sequence: TGTGCCAGCAGTTACGACGGGGGCTCCCAGGGGGGCGTTGGTGGCTACACCTTC.

This chain joins TRBV28 and TRBJ2-7; TRBD1 matches at 7 bases. Losses at the gene ends were 3 bases for V and 3 bases for J; bases not matched to a gene: 2. Germline loops: CDR1 MDHEN, CDR2 SYDVKM. The CDR3 length is 13 residues. The CDR3 region is CASSFRDSYEQYF. CDR3 sequence (DNA): TGTGCCAGCAGTTTCCGGGACAGCTACGAGCAGTACTTC.

The rearrangement links TRBV6-1 to TRBJ2-1, with 9 bases identical to TRBD1. The CDR3 length is 14 residues. V was pared by 8 bases and J by 3 bases, with 5 bases of the junction left unmatched. CDR1 MNHNS and CDR2 SASEGT come from the germline V gene. In DNA form, the CDR3 reads TGTGCCAGCGGGGGGGGACAGGGCTACAATGAGCAGTTCTTC. It codes for CASGGGQGYNEQFF.

A few counts support this clonotype. V and J are TRBV12-3 or TRBV12-4 and TRBJ1-2; D call uncertain. This CDR3 region has 14 residues. The V and J ends lost 6 bases and 8 bases respectively, with 19 bases between them. The CDR3 loop reads CASSPPTRSGGYTF. The CDR3 bases are TGTGCCAGCAGCCCCCCTACAAGGTCAGGCGGCTACACCTTC.

This clonotype was found a few times. The genes are TRBV11-1 and TRBJ2-1; weak D call: TRBD1 (6 bases). The germline V gene encodes CDR1 SGHAT and CDR2 FQDESV (reference sequence). V shed 6 bases and J shed 0 bases, with 15 bases lying between them. CDR3 length: 16 residues. This CDR3 is CASRPDRRDSYNEQFF. The CDR3 DNA is TGTGCCAGCAGACCCGACAGGCGAGACTCCTACAATGAGCAGTTCTTC. Based on the CDR3 plus reference TRBV11-1 and TRBJ2-1, the full variable domain is EAEVAQSPRYKITEKSQAVAFWCDPISGHATLYWYRQILGQGPELLVQFQDESVVDDSQLPKDRFSAERLKGVDSTLKIQPAELGDSAMYLCASRPDRRDSYNEQFFGPGTRLTVL.

This clonotype occurred a few times. The V and J genes are TRBV7-8 and TRBJ2-5; possibly TRBD1 or TRBD2 for D (5 bases each). The CDR3 is 15 amino acids. Per the germline V gene, CDR1 is SGHVS and CDR2 is FQNEAQ. The V and J ends lost 0 bases and 3 bases respectively, with 11 bases between them. CDR3 region: CASSLAGGVKETQYF. The CDR3 DNA sequence: TGTGCCAGCAGCTTAGCTGGGGGAGTTAAAGAGACCCAGTACTTC.

This clonotype was seen a handful of times. The CDR3 protein is CASNLEQGATDTQYF. CDR3 sequence (DNA): TGTGCCAGCAACCTCGAACAGGGGGCTACAGATACGCAGTATTTT. This chain joins TRBV28 and TRBJ2-3; TRBD1 agrees at 9 bases. CDR3 length: 15 amino acids. Germline lookup yields CDR1 MDHEN and CDR2 SYDVKM. V lost 7 bases, J lost 3 bases, and 8 bases stayed unmatched.

The chain carries TRBV4-1 and TRBJ2-7, with D unresolved. The CDR3 covers 16 residues. The germline V gene encodes CDR1 MGHRA and CDR2 YSYEKL. Trimming pared 0 bases from V and 5 bases from J, leaving 17 bases between. The CDR3 reads CASSQEPGILLHEQYF. Here the CDR3 DNA reads TGCGCCAGCAGCCAAGAGCCAGGTATTCTCCTCCACGAGCAGTACTTC.

This clonotype was observed a handful of times. The CDR3 region has the DNA TGTGCCAGCAGCTTGTTAGCAGCGGCAGATACGCAGTATTTT. It specifies CASSLLAAADTQYF. The rearrangement uses TRBV5-5 and TRBJ2-3; TRBD2 might be the D (5 bases). Germline-derived CDR1 and CDR2 are SGHKS and YYEKEE (reference sequence). Trimming took off 1 base at V and 4 bases at J, with 10 bases between the two ends. The length of the CDR3 is 14 residues.

The J gene is TRBJ2-1, the V gene TRBV20-1; 13 bases agree with TRBD2. This CDR3 spans 15 amino acids. The V and J ends lost 0 bases and 9 bases, in that order; junction bases with no gene match: 5. Germline CDR1 DFQATT, CDR2 SNEGSKA (reference sequence). For the CDR3, the DNA is TGCAGTGCTAGAGATGGACTAGCGGGAGTGGGTGAGCAGTTCTTC. Translation: CSARDGLAGVGEQFF.